This T cell receptor beta chain appears in the sequencing data of a study of cytomegalovirus exposure and HLA in healthy donors. Healthy bone marrow donors formed the donor group. This PCR relied on a set of 60 Vbeta primers and 13 Jbeta primers. Here immunoSEQ multiplex PCR was the method, and the copy in TCRdb shows in-frame clones only, minus some. The specimen's table records approximately 150,000 clones. With V trimmed by 5 bases and J by 8 bases, 5 bases remained unmatched. The CDR3 has 11 residues. Germline loops: CDR1 SQVTM, CDR2 ANQGSEA. This chain uses TRBV29-1 with TRBJ1-1; 7 positions agree with TRBD1. Material: PBMCs. The receptor was derived from a woman in her thirties or forties in good health and CMV-seronegative. This CDR3 reads CSVSRGGEAFF. For the CDR3, the DNA is TGCAGCGTTTCTAGAGGGGGCGAAGCTTTCTTT.